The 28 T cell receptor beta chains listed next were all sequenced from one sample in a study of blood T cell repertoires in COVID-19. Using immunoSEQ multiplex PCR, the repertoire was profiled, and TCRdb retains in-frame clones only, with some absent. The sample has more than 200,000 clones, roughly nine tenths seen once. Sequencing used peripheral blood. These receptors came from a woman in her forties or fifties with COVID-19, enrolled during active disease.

Here the CDR3 reads CASSPGYHTQYF. The CDR3 region has the DNA TGTGCCAGCAGCCCGGGGTACCATACGCAGTATTTT. The chain uses TRBV12-3 or TRBV12-4 and TRBJ2-3; possible D gene TRBD2, 5 bases. This CDR3 has 12 residues. Trimming took 6 bases from V and 7 from J, leaving 11 bases between them.

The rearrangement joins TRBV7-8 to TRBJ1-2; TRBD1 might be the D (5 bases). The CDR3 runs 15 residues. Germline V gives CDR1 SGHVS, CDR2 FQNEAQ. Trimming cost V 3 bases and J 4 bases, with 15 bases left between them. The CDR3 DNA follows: TGTGCCAGCAGCTTCCTCAGGGATTGGATCTATGGCTACACCTTC. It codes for CASSFLRDWIYGYTF.

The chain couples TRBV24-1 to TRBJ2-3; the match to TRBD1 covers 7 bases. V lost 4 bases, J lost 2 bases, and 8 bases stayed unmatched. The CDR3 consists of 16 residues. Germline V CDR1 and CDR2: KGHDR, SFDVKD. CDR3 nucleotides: TGTGCCACCAGTGAAAGACAGGGAACCTTCACAGATACGCAGTATTTT. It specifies CATSERQGTFTDTQYF.

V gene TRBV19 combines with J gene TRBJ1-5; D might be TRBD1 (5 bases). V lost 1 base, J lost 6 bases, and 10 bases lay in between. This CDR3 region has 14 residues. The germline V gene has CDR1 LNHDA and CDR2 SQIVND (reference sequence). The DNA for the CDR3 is TGTGCCAGTAGTATAGTCCCAGGGCGTCAGCCCCAGCATTTT. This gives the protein CASSIVPGRQPQHF. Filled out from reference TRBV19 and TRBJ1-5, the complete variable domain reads DGGITQSPKYLFRKEGQNVTLSCEQNLNHDAMYWYRQDPGQGLRLIYYSQIVNDFQKGDIAEGYSVSREKKESFPLTVTSAQKNPTAFYLCASSIVPGRQPQHFGDGTRLSIL.

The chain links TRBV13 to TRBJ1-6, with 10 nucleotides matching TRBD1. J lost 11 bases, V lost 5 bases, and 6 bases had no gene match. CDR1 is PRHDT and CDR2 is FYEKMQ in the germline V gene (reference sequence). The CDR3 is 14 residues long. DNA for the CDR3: TGTGCCAGCAGCCGGACAGGGGGGGTTGCACCCCTCCACTTT. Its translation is CASSRTGGVAPLHF.

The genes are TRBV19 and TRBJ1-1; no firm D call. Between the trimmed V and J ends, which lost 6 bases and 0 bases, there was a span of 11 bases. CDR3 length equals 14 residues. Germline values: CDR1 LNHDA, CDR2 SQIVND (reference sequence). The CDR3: CASSPTVLNTEAFF. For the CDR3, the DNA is TGTGCCAGTAGCCCAACAGTACTGAACACTGAAGCTTTCTTT.

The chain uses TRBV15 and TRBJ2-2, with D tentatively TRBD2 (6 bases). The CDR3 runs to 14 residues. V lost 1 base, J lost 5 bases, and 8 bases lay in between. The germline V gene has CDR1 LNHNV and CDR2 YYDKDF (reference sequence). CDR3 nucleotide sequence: TGTGCCACCAGCAGAGGGGGGGAAACCGGGGAGCTGTTTTTT. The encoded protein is CATSRGGETGELFF.

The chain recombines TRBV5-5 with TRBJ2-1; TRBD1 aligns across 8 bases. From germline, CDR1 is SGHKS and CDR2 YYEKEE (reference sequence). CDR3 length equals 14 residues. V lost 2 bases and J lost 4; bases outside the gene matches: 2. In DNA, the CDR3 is TGTGCCAGCAGCTTCAGGGGGCGGTACAATGAGCAGTTCTTC. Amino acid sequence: CASSFRGRYNEQFF.

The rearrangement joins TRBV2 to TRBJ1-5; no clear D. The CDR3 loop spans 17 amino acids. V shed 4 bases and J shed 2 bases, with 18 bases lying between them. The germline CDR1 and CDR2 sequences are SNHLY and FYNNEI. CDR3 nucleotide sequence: TGTGCCAGCAGTGCCTATCTGGTCATCGCTCGCAATCAGCCCCAGCATTTT. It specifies CASSAYLVIARNQPQHF. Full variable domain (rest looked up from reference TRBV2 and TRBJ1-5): EPEVTQTPSHQVTQMGQEVILRCVPISNHLYFYWYRQILGQKVEFLVSFYNNEISEKSEIFDDQFSVERPDGSNFTLKIRSTKLEDSAMYFCASSAYLVIARNQPQHFGDGTRLSIL.

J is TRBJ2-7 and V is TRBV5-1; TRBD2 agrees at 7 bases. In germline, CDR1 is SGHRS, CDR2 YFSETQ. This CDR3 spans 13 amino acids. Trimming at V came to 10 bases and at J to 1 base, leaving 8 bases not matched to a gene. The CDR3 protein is CASTPGLSYEQYF. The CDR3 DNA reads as TGCGCCTCGACGCCGGGACTATCCTACGAGCAGTACTTC.

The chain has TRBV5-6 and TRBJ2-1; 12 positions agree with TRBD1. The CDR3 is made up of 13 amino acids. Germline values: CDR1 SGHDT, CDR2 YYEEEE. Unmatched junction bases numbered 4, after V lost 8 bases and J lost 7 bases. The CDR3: CASRDRGRNEQFF. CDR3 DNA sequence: TGTGCCAGTCGGGACAGGGGGCGAAATGAGCAGTTCTTC. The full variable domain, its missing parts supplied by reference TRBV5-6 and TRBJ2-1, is DAGVTQSPTHLIKTRGQQVTLRCSPKSGHDTVSWYQQALGQGPQFIFQYYEEEERQRGNFPDRFSGHQFPNYSSELNVNALLLGDSALYLCASRDRGRNEQFFGPGTRLTVL.

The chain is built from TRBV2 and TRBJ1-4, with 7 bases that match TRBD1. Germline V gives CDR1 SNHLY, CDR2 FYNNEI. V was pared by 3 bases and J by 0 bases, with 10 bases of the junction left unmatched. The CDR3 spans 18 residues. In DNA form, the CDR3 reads TGTGCCAGCAGTGACCTCTGGTCAGACAGGGCAACTAATGAAAAACTGTTTTTT. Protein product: CASSDLWSDRATNEKLFF. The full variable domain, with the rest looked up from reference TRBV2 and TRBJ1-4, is EPEVTQTPSHQVTQMGQEVILRCVPISNHLYFYWYRQILGQKVEFLVSFYNNEISEKSEIFDDQFSVERPDGSNFTLKIRSTKLEDSAMYFCASSDLWSDRATNEKLFFGSGTQLSVL.

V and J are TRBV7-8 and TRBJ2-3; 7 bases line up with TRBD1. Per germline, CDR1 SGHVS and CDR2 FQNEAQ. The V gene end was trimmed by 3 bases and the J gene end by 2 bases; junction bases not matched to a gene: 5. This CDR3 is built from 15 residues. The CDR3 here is CASSLGQSYTDTQYF. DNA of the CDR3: TGTGCCAGCAGCTTGGGACAGTCTTACACAGATACGCAGTATTTT.

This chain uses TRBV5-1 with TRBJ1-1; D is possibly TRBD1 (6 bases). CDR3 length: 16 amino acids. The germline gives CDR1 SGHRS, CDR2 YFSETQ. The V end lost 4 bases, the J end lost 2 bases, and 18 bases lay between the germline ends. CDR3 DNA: TGCGCCAGCAGCCCCGGAACTACAGGGCTTAACACTGAAGCTTTCTTT. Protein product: CASSPGTTGLNTEAFF.

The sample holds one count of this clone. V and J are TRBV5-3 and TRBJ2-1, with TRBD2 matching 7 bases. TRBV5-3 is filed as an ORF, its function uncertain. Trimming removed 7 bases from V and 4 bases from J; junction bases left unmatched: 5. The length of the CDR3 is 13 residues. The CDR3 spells CARGLAEYNEQFF. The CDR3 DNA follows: TGTGCCAGAGGCCTAGCGGAATACAATGAGCAGTTCTTC.

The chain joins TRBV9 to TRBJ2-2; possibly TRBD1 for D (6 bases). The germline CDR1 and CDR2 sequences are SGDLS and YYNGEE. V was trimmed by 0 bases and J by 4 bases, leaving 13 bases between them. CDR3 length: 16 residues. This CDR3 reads CASSVAWWGLTGELFF. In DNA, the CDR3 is TGTGCCAGCAGCGTAGCTTGGTGGGGGCTCACCGGGGAGCTGTTTTTT. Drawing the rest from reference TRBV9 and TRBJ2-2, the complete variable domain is DSGVTQTPKHLITATGQRVTLRCSPRSGDLSVYWYQQSLDQGLQFLIQYYNGEERAKGNILERFSAQQFPDLHSELNLSSLELGDSALYFCASSVAWWGLTGELFFGEGSRLTVL.

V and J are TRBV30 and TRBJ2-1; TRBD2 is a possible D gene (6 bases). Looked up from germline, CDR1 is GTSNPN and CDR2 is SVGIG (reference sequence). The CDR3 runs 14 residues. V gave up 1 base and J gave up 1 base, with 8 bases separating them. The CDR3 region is CAWSEGLSYNEQFF. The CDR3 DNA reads TGTGCCTGGAGTGAGGGACTGTCCTACAATGAGCAGTTCTTC.

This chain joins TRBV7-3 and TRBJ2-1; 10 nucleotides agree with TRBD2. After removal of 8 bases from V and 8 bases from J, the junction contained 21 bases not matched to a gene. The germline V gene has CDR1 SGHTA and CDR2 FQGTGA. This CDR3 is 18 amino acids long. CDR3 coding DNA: TGTGCCAGCCTAACGGGTTTTTTAGCGGGGGGCCCCTGGGATGAGCAGTTCTTC. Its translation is CASLTGFLAGGPWDEQFF.

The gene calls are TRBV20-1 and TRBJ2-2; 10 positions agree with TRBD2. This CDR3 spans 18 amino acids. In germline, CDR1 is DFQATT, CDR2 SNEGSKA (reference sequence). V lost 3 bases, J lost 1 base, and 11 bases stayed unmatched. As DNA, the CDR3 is TGCAGTGCTAGTTTTCGGCTAGCGGGGGCCATGAACACCGGGGAGCTGTTTTTT. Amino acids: CSASFRLAGAMNTGELFF.

The CDR3 DNA is TGTGCCAGCAGCTCCTGGACAGGGGGCTTGTCTGAAGCTTTCTTT. It yields the protein CASSSWTGGLSEAFF. The rearrangement joins TRBV13 to TRBJ1-1; 11 bases line up with TRBD1. Germline CDR1 PRHDT, CDR2 FYEKMQ (reference sequence). The CDR3 covers 15 residues. Trimming removed 4 bases from V and 6 bases from J; junction bases left unmatched: 7.

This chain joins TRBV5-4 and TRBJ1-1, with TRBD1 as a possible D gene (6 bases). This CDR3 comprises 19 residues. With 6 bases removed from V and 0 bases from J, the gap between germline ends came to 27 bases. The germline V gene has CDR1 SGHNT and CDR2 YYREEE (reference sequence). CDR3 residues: CASTRTGGHQTLMNTEAFF. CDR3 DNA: TGTGCCAGCACGAGAACGGGGGGCCACCAAACCCTGATGAACACTGAAGCTTTCTTT.

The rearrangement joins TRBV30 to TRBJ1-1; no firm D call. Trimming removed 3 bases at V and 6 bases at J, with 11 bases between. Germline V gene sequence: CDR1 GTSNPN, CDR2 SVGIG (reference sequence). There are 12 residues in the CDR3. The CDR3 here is CAWSAGLSEAFF. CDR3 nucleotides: TGTGCCTGGAGCGCAGGCTTGTCTGAAGCTTTCTTT.

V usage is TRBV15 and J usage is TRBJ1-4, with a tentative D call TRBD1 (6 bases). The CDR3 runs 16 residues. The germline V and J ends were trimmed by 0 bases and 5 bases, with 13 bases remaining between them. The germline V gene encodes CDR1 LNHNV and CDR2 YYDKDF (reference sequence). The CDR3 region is CATSRDRNRVNEKLFF. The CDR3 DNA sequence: TGTGCCACCAGCAGAGATCGGAACAGGGTCAATGAAAAACTGTTTTTT.

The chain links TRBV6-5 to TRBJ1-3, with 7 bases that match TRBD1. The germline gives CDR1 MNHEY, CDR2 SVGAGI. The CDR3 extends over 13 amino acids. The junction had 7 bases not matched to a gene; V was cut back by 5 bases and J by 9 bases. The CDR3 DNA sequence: TGTGCCAGCAGTAAGACAGGGAGAGGCACCATATATTTT. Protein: CASSKTGRGTIYF.

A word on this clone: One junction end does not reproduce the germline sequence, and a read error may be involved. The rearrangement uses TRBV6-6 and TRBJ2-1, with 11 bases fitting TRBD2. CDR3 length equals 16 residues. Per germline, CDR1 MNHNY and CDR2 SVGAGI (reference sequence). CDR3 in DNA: TGTGCCAGCAGCCAAACTAGCGGGGGCTCCCACAATGAGCAGTTCTTC. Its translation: CASSQTSGGSHNEQFF.

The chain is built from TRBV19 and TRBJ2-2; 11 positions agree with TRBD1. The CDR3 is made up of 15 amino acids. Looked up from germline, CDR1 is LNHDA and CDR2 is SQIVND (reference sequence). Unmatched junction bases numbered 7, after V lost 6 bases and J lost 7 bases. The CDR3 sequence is CASSYGTGGIGELFF. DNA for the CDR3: TGTGCCAGTAGCTACGGGACAGGGGGTATCGGGGAGCTGTTTTTT.

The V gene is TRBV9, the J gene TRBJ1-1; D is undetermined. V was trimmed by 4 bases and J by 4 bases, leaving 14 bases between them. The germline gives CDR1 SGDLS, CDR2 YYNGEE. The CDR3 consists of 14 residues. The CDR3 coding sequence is TGTGCCAGCAGCCCTTCACAGATCCCCACTGAAGCTTTCTTT. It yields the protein CASSPSQIPTEAFF.

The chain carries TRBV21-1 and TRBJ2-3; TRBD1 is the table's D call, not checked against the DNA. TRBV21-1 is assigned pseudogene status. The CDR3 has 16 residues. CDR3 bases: TGTGCCAGCAGCTGGGACAGGGGGCGTAACACAGATACGCAGTATTTT. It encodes CASSWDRGRNTDTQYF.